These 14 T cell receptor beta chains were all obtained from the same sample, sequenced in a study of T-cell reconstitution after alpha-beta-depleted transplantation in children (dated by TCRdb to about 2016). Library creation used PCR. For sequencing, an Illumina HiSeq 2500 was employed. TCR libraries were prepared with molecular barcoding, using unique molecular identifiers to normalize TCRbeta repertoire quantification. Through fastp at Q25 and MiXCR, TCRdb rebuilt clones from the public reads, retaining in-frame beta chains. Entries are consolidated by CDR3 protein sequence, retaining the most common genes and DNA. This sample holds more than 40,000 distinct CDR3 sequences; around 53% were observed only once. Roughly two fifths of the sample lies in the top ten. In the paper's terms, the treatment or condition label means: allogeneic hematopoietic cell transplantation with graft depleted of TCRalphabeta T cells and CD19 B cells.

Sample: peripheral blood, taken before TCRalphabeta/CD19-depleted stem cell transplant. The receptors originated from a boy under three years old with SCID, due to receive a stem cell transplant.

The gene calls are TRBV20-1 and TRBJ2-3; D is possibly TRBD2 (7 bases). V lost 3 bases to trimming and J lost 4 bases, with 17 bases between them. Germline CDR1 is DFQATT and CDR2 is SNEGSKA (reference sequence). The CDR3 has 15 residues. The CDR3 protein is CSASLGGGAADTQYF. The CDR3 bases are TGCAGTGCTAGCCTAGGGGGGGGGGCCGCAGATACGCAGTATTTT.

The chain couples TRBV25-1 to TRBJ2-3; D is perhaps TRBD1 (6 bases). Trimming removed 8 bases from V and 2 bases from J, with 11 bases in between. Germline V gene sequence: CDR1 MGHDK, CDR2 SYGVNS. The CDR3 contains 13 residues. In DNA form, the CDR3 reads TGTGCCAGCGAGACAGGCTTCACAGATACGCAGTATTTT. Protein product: CASETGFTDTQYF.

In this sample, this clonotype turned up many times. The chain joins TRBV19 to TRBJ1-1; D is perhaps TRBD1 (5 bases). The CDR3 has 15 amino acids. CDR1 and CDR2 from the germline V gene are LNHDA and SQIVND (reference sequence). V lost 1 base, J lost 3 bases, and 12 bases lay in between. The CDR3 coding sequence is TGTGCCAGTAGTATAGCCGCAGGGTCGGACACTGAAGCTTTCTTT. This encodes CASSIAAGSDTEAFF.

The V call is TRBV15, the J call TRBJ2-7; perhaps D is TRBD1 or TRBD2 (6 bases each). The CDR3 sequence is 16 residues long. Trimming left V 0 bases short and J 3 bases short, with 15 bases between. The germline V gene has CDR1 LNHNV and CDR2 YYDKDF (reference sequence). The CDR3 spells CATSREGGSGGYEQYF. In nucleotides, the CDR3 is TGTGCCACCAGCAGAGAGGGGGGCAGCGGCGGCTACGAGCAGTACTTC. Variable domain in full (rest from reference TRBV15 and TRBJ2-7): DAMVIQNPRYQVTQFGKPVTLSCSQTLNHNVMYWYQQKSSQAPKLLFHYYDKDFNNEADTPDNFQSRRPNTSFCFLDIRSPGLGDTAMYLCATSREGGSGGYEQYFGPGTRLTVT.

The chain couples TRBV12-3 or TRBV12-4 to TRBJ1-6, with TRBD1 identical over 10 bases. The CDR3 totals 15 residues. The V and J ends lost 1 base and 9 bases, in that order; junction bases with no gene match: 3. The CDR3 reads CASSLDRQGASPLHF. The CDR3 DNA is TGTGCCAGCAGTTTAGACAGACAGGGGGCTTCACCCCTCCACTTT.

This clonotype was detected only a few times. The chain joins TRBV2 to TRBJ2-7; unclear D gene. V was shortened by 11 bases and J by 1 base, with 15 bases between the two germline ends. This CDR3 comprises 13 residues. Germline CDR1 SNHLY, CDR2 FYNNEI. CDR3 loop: CAGLGQASYEQYF. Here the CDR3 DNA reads TGTGCCGGCCTAGGGCAGGCTTCCTACGAGCAGTACTTC.

The CDR3 loop reads CASSETGRSSYEQYF. Written as DNA, the CDR3 is TGTGCCAGCAGTGAGACGGGCCGGAGCTCCTACGAGCAGTACTTC. The rearrangement joins TRBV25-1 to TRBJ2-7, with D unclear. Trimming pared 3 bases from V and 0 bases from J, leaving 12 bases between. This CDR3 is 15 amino acids long. Germline V lookup: CDR1 MGHDK, CDR2 SYGVNS.

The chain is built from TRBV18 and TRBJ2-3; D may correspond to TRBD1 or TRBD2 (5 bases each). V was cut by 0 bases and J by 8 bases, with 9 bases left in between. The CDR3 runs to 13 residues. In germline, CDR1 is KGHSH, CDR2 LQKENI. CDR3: CASSPPGAGTQYF. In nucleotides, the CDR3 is TGTGCCAGCTCACCACCCGGGGCGGGTACGCAGTATTTT. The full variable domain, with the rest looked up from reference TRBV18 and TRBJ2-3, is NAGVMQNPRHLVRRRGQEARLRCSPMKGHSHVYWYRQLPEEGLKFMVYLQKENIIDESGMPKERFSAEFPKEGPSILRIQQVVRGDSAAYFCASSPPGAGTQYFGPGTRLTVL.

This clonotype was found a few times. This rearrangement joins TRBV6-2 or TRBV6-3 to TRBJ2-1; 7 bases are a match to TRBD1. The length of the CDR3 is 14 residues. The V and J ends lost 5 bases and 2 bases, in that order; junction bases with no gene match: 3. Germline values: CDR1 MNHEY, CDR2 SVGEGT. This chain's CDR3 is CASSKQGPYNEQFF. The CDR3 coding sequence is TGTGCCAGCAGTAAACAGGGGCCCTACAATGAGCAGTTCTTC.

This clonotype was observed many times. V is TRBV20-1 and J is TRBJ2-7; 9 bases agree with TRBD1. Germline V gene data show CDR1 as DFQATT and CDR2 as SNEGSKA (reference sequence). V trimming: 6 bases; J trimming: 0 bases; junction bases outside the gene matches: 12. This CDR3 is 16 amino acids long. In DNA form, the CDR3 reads TGCAGTGCCTCAATACCGGGACAGGGATTCTCCTACGAGCAGTACTTC. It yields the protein CSASIPGQGFSYEQYF.

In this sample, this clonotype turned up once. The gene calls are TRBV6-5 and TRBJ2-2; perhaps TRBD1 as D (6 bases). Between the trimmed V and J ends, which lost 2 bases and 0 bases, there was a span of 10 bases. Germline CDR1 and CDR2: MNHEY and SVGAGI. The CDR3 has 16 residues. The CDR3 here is CASSYGNRANTGELFF. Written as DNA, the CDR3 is TGTGCCAGCAGTTACGGGAACAGGGCGAACACCGGGGAGCTGTTTTTT.

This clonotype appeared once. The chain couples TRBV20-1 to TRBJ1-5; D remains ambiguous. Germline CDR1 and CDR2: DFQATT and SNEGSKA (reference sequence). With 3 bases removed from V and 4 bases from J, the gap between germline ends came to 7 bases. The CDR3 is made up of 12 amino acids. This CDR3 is CSARESNQPQHF. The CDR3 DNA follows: TGCAGTGCTAGGGAGAGTAATCAGCCCCAGCATTTT.

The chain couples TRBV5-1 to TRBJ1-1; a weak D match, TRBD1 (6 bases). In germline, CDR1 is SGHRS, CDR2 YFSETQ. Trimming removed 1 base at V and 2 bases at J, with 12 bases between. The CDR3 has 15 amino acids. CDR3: CASSLTDRSNTEAFF. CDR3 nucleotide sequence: TGCGCCAGCAGCTTGACGGACAGATCAAACACTGAAGCTTTCTTT.

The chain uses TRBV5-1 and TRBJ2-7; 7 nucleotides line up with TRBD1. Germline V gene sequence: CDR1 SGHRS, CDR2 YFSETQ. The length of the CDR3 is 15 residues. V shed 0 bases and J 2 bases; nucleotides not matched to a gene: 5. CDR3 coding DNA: TGCGCCAGCAGCTTGGCGGGACAGCAGGCCTACGAGCAGTACTTC. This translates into CASSLAGQQAYEQYF.